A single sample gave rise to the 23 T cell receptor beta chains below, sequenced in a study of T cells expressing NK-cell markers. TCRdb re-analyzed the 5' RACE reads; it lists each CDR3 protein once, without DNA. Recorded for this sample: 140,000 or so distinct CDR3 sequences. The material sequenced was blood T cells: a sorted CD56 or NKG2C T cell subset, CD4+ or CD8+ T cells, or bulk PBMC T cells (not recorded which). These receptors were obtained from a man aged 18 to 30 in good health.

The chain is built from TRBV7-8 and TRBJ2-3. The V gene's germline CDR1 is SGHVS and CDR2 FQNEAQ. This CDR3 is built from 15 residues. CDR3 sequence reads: CATQGAGTSTNTQYF.

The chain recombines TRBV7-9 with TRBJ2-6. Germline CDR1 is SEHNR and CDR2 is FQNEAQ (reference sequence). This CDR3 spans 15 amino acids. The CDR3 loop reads CASSLGSAGANVLTF.

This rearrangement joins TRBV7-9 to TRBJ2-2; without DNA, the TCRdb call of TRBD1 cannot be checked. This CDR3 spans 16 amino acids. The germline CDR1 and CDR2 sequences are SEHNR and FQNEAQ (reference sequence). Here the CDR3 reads CASLLRDRLSAGELFF.

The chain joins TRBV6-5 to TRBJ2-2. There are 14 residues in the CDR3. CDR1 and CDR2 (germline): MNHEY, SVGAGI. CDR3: CASSYTEYTGELFF.

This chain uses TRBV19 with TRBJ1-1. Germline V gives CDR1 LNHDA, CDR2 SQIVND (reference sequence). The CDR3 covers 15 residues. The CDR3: CASSIAQGLESEAFF.

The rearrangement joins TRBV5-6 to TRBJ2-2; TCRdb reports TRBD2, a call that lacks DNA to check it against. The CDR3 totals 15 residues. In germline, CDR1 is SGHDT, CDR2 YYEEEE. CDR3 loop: CASSLKREGTGELFF.

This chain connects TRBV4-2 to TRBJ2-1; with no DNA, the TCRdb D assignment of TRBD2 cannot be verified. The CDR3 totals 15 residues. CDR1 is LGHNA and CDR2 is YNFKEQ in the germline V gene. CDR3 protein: CASSPGLAGFNEQFF.

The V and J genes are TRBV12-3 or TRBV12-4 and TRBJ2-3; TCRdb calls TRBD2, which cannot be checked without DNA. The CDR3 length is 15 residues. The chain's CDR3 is CASSQTSGATDTQYF.

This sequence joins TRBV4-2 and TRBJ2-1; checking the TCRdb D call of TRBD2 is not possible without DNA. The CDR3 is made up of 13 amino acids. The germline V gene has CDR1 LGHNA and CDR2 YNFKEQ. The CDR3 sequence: CASSQETRHEQFF.

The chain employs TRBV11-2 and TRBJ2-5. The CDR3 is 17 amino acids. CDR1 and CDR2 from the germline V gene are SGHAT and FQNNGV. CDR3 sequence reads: CASSLDHKIWSEETQYF.

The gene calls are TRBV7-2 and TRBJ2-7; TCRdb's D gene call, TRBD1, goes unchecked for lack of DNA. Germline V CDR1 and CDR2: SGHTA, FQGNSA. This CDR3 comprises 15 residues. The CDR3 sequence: CASSPRDRGLVEQYF.

The CDR3 region is CASSYTRLNTGELFF. The rearrangement links TRBV6-5 to TRBJ2-2. Germline V lookup: CDR1 MNHEY, CDR2 SVGAGI. The CDR3 consists of 15 residues.

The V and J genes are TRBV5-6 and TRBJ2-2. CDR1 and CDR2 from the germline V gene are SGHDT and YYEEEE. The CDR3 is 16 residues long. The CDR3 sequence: CASSLGVRPNTGELFF.

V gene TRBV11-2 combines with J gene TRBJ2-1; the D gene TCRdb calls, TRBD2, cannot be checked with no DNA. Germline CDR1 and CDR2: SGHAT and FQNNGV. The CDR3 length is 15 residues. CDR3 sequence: CASSYEGPSYNEQFF.

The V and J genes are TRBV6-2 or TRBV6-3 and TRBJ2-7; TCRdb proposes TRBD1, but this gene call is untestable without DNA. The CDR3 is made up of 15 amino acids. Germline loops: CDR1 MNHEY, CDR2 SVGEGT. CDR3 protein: CASSYIGQLLEEQYF.

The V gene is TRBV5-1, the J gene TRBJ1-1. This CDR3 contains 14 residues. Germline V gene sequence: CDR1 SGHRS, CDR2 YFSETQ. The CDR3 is CASSSSSGRTEAFF.

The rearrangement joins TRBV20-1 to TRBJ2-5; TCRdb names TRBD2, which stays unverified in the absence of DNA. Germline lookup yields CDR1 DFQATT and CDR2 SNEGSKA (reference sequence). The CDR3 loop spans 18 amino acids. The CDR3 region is CSARAAFSGSYDQETQYF.

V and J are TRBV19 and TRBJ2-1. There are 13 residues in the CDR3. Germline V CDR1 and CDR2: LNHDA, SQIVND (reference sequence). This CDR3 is CASSNGVYNEQFF. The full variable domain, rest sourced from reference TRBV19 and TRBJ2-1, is DGGITQSPKYLFRKEGQNVTLSCEQNLNHDAMYWYRQDPGQGLRLIYYSQIVNDFQKGDIAEGYSVSREKKESFPLTVTSAQKNPTAFYLCASSNGVYNEQFFGPGTRLTVL.

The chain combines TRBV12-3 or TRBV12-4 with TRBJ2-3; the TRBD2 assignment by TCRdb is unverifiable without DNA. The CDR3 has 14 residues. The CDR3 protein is CASSPGPSTDTQYF.

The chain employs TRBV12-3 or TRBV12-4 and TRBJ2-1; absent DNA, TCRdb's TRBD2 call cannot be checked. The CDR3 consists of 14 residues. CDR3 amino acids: CASTQAGSTIEQFF.

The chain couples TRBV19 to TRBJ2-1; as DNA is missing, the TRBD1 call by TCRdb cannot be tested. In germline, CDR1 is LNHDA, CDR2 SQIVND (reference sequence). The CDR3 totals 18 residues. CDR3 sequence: CASTSLISGVEVGNEQFF.

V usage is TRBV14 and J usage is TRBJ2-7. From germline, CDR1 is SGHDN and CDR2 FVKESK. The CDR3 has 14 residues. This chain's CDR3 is CASSQDAGYYEQYF.

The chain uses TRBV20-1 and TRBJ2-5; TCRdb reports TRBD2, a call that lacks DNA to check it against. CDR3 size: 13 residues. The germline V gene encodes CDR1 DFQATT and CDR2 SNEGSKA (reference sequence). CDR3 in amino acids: CSARTSGEETQYF.